Listed here are 25 T cell receptor beta chains from one sample, sequenced in a study of shared T cell receptors in the human thymus. Profiled with immunoSEQ multiplex PCR; TCRdb holds only in-frame clones, not every one. The sample includes some 640,000 clones, 87% of them seen just once. These data also formed part of another study, on human thymus T cells.

The specimen sequenced was thymocytes. These receptor sequences come from a boy in the first two years of life with a congenital heart defect.

The chain combines TRBV5-8 with TRBJ2-4, with D maybe TRBD2 (5 bases). Germline V gives CDR1 SGHTS, CDR2 YDEGEE. This CDR3 has 14 residues. The germline V and J ends were trimmed by 2 bases and 2 bases, with 8 bases remaining between them. The CDR3 reads CASSFLATKNIQYF. The DNA for the CDR3 is TGTGCCAGCAGCTTTCTAGCCACCAAAAACATTCAGTACTTC.

The V and J genes are TRBV10-3 and TRBJ2-7; D may be TRBD1 (5 bases). Germline loops: CDR1 ENHRY, CDR2 SYGVKD. Trimming removed 5 bases from V and 7 bases from J, with 15 bases in between. The CDR3 consists of 13 residues. Here the CDR3 DNA reads TGTGCCATCAGTCCCCCCCAGGGCAATGAGCAGTACTTC. Protein sequence: CAISPPQGNEQYF.

This clone appeared a single time. The J gene is TRBJ2-7, the V gene TRBV28; 12 bases map to TRBD1. The junction had 24 bases not matched to a gene; V was cut back by 5 bases and J by 7 bases. The CDR3 extends over 20 amino acids. Germline V gene lookup returns CDR1 MDHEN and CDR2 SYDVKM. CDR3 DNA: TGTGCCAGCAGTCGTCGATTGGGGCGGGCATCGGGACAGGGGGCGAGGGAGCAGTACTTC. Its translation: CASSRRLGRASGQGAREQYF.

This clone has just a few counts. This chain uses TRBV25-1 with TRBJ1-2; the D is unclear. The V gene lost 3 bases and the J gene lost 3 bases, with 11 bases spanning the gap. CDR3 length: 14 residues. The germline V gene has CDR1 MGHDK and CDR2 SYGVNS. The CDR3 DNA reads TGTGCCAGCAGTGAGGTCCCAGGCGACTATGGCTACACCTTC. Encoded protein: CASSEVPGDYGYTF.

The chain combines TRBV5-4 with TRBJ2-5; 9 nucleotides line up with TRBD1. There are 16 residues in the CDR3. CDR1 is SGHNT and CDR2 is YYREEE in the germline V gene (reference sequence). Trimming took 4 bases from V and 3 from J; bases not matched to a gene: 10. In nucleotides, the CDR3 is TGTGCCAGCAGCCAGGTTCCGGGACAGGGAGAAGAGACCCAGTACTTC. It translates to CASSQVPGQGEETQYF.

This rearrangement joins TRBV18 to TRBJ2-7, with 15 bases fitting TRBD2. V was clipped by 3 bases and J by 6 bases; unmatched bases: 9. This CDR3 spans 17 amino acids. Germline-derived CDR1 and CDR2 are KGHSH and LQKENI. The CDR3 loop is CASSPGLAGGLISEQYF. The DNA for the CDR3 is TGTGCCAGCTCACCGGGACTAGCGGGGGGCCTTATCTCCGAGCAGTACTTC.

The chain couples TRBV14 to TRBJ2-7; 9 bases are shared with TRBD1. The CDR3 sequence is 15 residues long. Losses at the gene ends were 1 base for V and 4 bases for J; bases not matched to a gene: 5. The germline V gene encodes CDR1 SGHDN and CDR2 FVKESK. CDR3 sequence reads: CASSQGQGVQYEQYF. Written as DNA, the CDR3 is TGTGCCAGCAGCCAAGGACAGGGGGTCCAATACGAGCAGTACTTC.

V usage is TRBV28 and J usage is TRBJ1-2; a possible D gene is TRBD1 (5 bases). Germline V gene data show CDR1 as MDHEN and CDR2 as SYDVKM. The V end was cut by 10 bases, the J end by 4 bases, with 16 bases between. The length of the CDR3 is 13 residues. CDR3 protein: CAIHPLQGYGYTF. The CDR3 region has the DNA TGTGCCATCCACCCCCTGCAGGGCTATGGCTACACCTTC.

V gene TRBV5-1 combines with J gene TRBJ1-2; D may be TRBD1 (6 bases). The V gene lost 1 base and the J gene lost 3 bases, with 16 bases spanning the gap. Germline V CDR1 and CDR2: SGHRS, YFSETQ. CDR3 length equals 16 residues. CDR3 in DNA: TGCGCCAGCAGCTTGAAGGGGGATCGGTGGGACTATGGCTACACCTTC. It encodes CASSLKGDRWDYGYTF.

This chain joins TRBV6-5 and TRBJ2-2; 9 bases agree with TRBD1. This CDR3 is 15 amino acids long. The ends lost 5 bases at V and 6 bases at J; junction bases unmatched: 7. Germline CDR1 is MNHEY and CDR2 is SVGAGI. For the CDR3, the DNA is TGTGCCAGCAGTCCGGGACAGGGTGACCCCGGGGAGCTGTTTTTT. Translated, it gives CASSPGQGDPGELFF.

The V call is TRBV5-1, the J call TRBJ2-3, with TRBD1 matching 8 bases. From germline, CDR1 is SGHRS and CDR2 YFSETQ. The CDR3 extends over 16 amino acids. Germline trimming cut 4 bases from V and 1 base from J; bases unmatched to any gene: 8. The CDR3, as DNA: TGCGCCAGCAGCCTCCCAGGGGGCGCTGGCACAGATACGCAGTATTTT. This sequence encodes CASSLPGGAGTDTQYF.

The chain carries TRBV15 and TRBJ2-5; D is perhaps TRBD2 (7 bases). The germline V gene encodes CDR1 LNHNV and CDR2 YYDKDF (reference sequence). This CDR3 spans 19 amino acids. V lost 5 bases to trimming and J lost 5 bases, with 30 bases between them. CDR3: CATSAQVGGRARFWETQYF. In nucleotides, the CDR3 is TGTGCCACCAGCGCCCAAGTAGGGGGGAGGGCCAGGTTTTGGGAGACCCAGTACTTC.

This sequence joins TRBV4-1 and TRBJ1-1, with 7 nucleotides matching TRBD1. The CDR3 is made up of 11 amino acids. V lost 4 bases and J lost 8; bases outside the gene matches: 1. Germline-derived CDR1 and CDR2 are MGHRA and YSYEKL. CDR3 residues: CASSLGQEAFF. Here the CDR3 DNA reads TGCGCCAGCAGCCTGGGACAGGAAGCTTTCTTT.

The V gene is TRBV11-2, the J gene TRBJ1-2; TRBD1 aligns across 7 bases. Germline CDR1 is SGHAT and CDR2 is FQNNGV. This CDR3 is 15 amino acids long. V lost 5 bases, J lost 4 bases, and 10 bases stayed unmatched. DNA for the CDR3: TGTGCCAGCAGCCCCCGACAGGGTGAGAGCTATGGCTACACCTTC. Its protein product is CASSPRQGESYGYTF.

The chain is built from TRBV13 and TRBJ2-1; TRBD2 aligns across 9 bases. This CDR3 spans 17 amino acids. Trimming took 4 bases from V and 8 from J; bases not matched to a gene: 15. In germline, CDR1 is PRHDT, CDR2 FYEKMQ (reference sequence). CDR3: CASSSSHDPSGVDEQFF. The CDR3, as DNA: TGTGCCAGCAGCTCGTCCCATGATCCTAGCGGGGTTGATGAGCAGTTCTTC.

The chain joins TRBV4-3 to TRBJ1-2; D is unresolved. Deletions cut 2 bases from V and 7 bases from J, with 11 bases between. CDR1 and CDR2 from the germline V gene are LGHNA and YSLEER. The CDR3 extends over 13 amino acids. The CDR3 region is CASSQTEEGGYTF. The CDR3 nucleotides are TGCGCCAGCAGCCAAACAGAGGAGGGTGGCTACACCTTC.

The genes are TRBV5-8 and TRBJ2-1; 7 nucleotides match TRBD2. V trimming: 2 bases; J trimming: 8 bases; junction bases outside the gene matches: 7. CDR3 length: 14 residues. In germline, CDR1 is SGHTS, CDR2 YDEGEE. The CDR3 coding sequence is TGTGCCAGCAGCTTTCGGGGCGGGAGTTATGAGCAGTTCTTC. Translation gives CASSFRGGSYEQFF.

The chain couples TRBV5-4 to TRBJ2-5; D might be TRBD1 (5 bases). Germline V gene sequence: CDR1 SGHNT, CDR2 YYREEE (reference sequence). Trimming removed 3 bases from V and 4 bases from J, with 10 bases in between. The CDR3 totals 13 residues. The CDR3 is CASSSGRRETQYF. CDR3 nucleotide sequence: TGTGCCAGCAGCTCAGGGCGGCGAGAGACCCAGTACTTC. Variable domain in full (rest from reference TRBV5-4 and TRBJ2-5): ETGVTQSPTHLIKTRGQQVTLRCSSQSGHNTVSWYQQALGQGPQFIFQYYREEENGRGNFPPRFSGLQFPNYSSELNVNALELDDSALYLCASSSGRRETQYFGPGTRLLVL.

The chain is built from TRBV29-1 and TRBJ1-4, with 9 bases identical to TRBD1. The CDR3 contains 15 residues. The germline V gene encodes CDR1 SQVTM and CDR2 ANQGSEA. With V trimmed by 6 bases and J by 4 bases, 9 bases remained unmatched. CDR3 coding DNA: TGCAGCGTCCCTGGACAGGGGCTGGGTAATGAAAAACTGTTTTTT. Its protein is CSVPGQGLGNEKLFF.

The chain recombines TRBV11-2 with TRBJ2-1; perhaps TRBD1 as D (6 bases). V gave up 5 bases and J gave up 6 bases, with 17 bases separating them. Germline V gives CDR1 SGHAT, CDR2 FQNNGV. CDR3 length: 15 residues. CDR3 bases: TGTGCCAGCAGCCGCCCGGGACACGGAATCAATGAGCAGTTCTTC. It translates to CASSRPGHGINEQFF. The whole variable domain, filled in from reference TRBV11-2 and TRBJ2-1, reads EAGVAQSPRYKIIEKRQSVAFWCNPISGHATLYWYQQILGQGPKLLIQFQNNGVVDDSQLPKDRFSAERLKGVDSTLKIQPAKLEDSAVYLCASSRPGHGINEQFFGPGTRLTVL.

V usage is TRBV4-1 and J usage is TRBJ2-7, with 12 positions matching TRBD2. The CDR3 runs to 19 residues. The ends lost 3 bases at V and 3 bases at J; junction bases unmatched: 15. Germline V gene data show CDR1 as MGHRA and CDR2 as YSYEKL. In nucleotides, the CDR3 is TGCGCCAGCAGCCAGTCAGCGGGACTAGCGGGCCGACTTCACTACGAGCAGTACTTC. The encoded protein is CASSQSAGLAGRLHYEQYF.

The chain links TRBV6-6 to TRBJ1-1, with D hard to call. CDR3 length: 13 residues. From germline, CDR1 is MNHNY and CDR2 SVGAGI (reference sequence). With 7 bases removed from V and 0 bases from J, the gap between germline ends came to 9 bases. CDR3 protein: CASMMRMNTEAFF. CDR3 nucleotides: TGTGCCAGCATGATGAGGATGAACACTGAAGCTTTCTTT.

Comments on this clone: One end of the junction fails to match germline, which may point to a read error. V gene TRBV15 combines with J gene TRBJ2-7; 14 bases line up with TRBD2. CDR3 size: 15 residues. Per the germline V gene, CDR1 is LNHNV and CDR2 is YYDKDF (reference sequence). Here the CDR3 DNA reads TGTGCCACCAGCACCGGACTAGCGGGAGGTTACGAGCAGTGCTTC. Its translation is CATSTGLAGGYEQCF.

In its sample, this clone was seen once. This rearrangement joins TRBV7-2 to TRBJ2-1; 9 bases are shared with TRBD2. The trim removed 0 bases at V and 7 bases at J, leaving 13 bases unmatched. CDR3 length: 18 amino acids. The germline gives CDR1 SGHTA, CDR2 FQGNSA. CDR3 protein: CASSLAALRGGLENEQFF. DNA for the CDR3: TGTGCCAGCAGCTTAGCAGCTTTGCGGGGGGGCCTTGAGAATGAGCAGTTCTTC.

The rearrangement uses TRBV20-1 and TRBJ2-5; D is uncertain. The J call is doubtful: the DNA matches TRBJ2-7 better. Germline assignment: CDR1 DFQATT and CDR2 SNEGSKA (reference sequence). This CDR3 is built from 10 residues. This chain's CDR3 is CSAKLVEQYF. CDR3 sequence (DNA): TGCAGTGCTAAGTTGGTCGAGCAGTACTTC.